These T cell receptor beta chains were read from a single sample in a study of patients and donors after allogeneic stem cell transplantation. TCRdb reanalysed the RT-PCR reads using MiXCR and keeps one entry per CDR3 protein. The sample has 110,000 or so distinct CDR3 sequences; less than 45% are singletons. The sample was blood, either unsorted or a sorted T cell fraction (not recorded which). These receptors came from a human donor who was either an allogeneic HSCT recipient or a stem cell or donor lymphocyte infusion donor (not recorded which). It is not recorded whose cells these are; they may come from a transplant donor. Both conserved end residues are part of each CDR3. The order of the fields is V gene, clone size, D gene, J gene, CDR3 DNA, CDR3 protein. D genes are given only for firm matches. The size of a clone is reported for some rows only, either as once, few or many, or as a class for expanded clones.

>TRBV20-1|few|-|TRBJ2-1
TGCAGTGCTCCACCCCAAGGGAATGAGCAGTTCTTC
CSAPPQGNEQFF
>TRBV5-1|-|TRBD2|TRBJ2-1
TGCGCCAGCAGCTTGGCCCTAGCGGGAGTTTTTGAGCAGTTCTTC
CASSLALAGVFEQFF
>TRBV20-1|-|-|TRBJ1-2
TGCAGTGTTATGATTGGGGGTGGCTACACCTTC
CSVMIGGGYTF
>TRBV15|once|-|TRBJ2-1
TGTGCCACCAGCAGGGGACTTGGTGACAATGAGCAGTTCTTC
CATSRGLGDNEQFF
>TRBV28|-|TRBD2|TRBJ2-5
TGTGCCAGGACGGGAGGGCCGGGGGAGACCCAGTACTTC
CARTGGPGETQYF
>TRBV28|few|-|TRBJ1-4
TGTGCCAGCCGAACAGGGCCTGAAAAACTGTTTTTT
CASRTGPEKLFF
>TRBV6-5|-|-|TRBJ2-1
TGTGCCAGCAGTTCGCGGCCAGCCAATGAGCAGTTCTTC
CASSSRPANEQFF
>TRBV10-3|once|TRBD2|TRBJ2-5
TGTGCCATCAGGGCCGGGACTAGCGGGATTGGGGAGACCCAGTACTTC
CAIRAGTSGIGETQYF
>TRBV12-3/TRBV12-4|-|-|TRBJ2-7
TGTGCCAGCAGTTTGGGGGGGGCCGGATACGAGCAGTACTTC
CASSLGGAGYEQYF
>TRBV27|-|-|TRBJ1-2
TGTGCCAGCAGCAATACCGGGACGACAGCTGGCTACACCTTC
CASSNTGTTAGYTF
>TRBV5-1|-|-|TRBJ1-2
TGCGCCAGCAGCGCCCCGGAGGTTGGCTACACCTTC
CASSAPEVGYTF
>TRBV6-2/TRBV6-3|-|-|TRBJ2-1
TGTGCCAGCACCGCGGTTTGGGCAGGGATCAATGAGCAGTTCTTC
CASTAVWAGINEQFF
>TRBV4-1|-|-|TRBJ1-4
TGCGCCAGCAGCCAAGAGCCGGGTAGTCCTAATGAAAAACTGTTTTTT
CASSQEPGSPNEKLFF
>TRBV10-3|few|-|TRBJ2-7
TGTGCCATCTCGGCGACATCCACCCTCTACGAGCAGTACTTC
CAISATSTLYEQYF
>TRBV7-9|few|-|TRBJ1-3
TGTGCCAGCGCCTTGTTAGCCCTTGGAAACACCATATATTTT
CASALLALGNTIYF
>TRBV4-2|few|-|TRBJ1-3
TGTGCCAGCAGCCCGGCGTTGGTCGACTCTGGAAACACCATATATTTT
CASSPALVDSGNTIYF
>TRBV7-2|-|-|TRBJ1-5
TGTGCCAGCAGCTCAGGCCCCAATCAGCCCCAGCATTTT
CASSSGPNQPQHF
>TRBV18|few|-|TRBJ1-3
TGTGCCAGCTCACCACTGGTTACCGGATCTGGAAACACCATATATTTT
CASSPLVTGSGNTIYF
>TRBV20-1|-|TRBD2|TRBJ2-7
TGCAGTGCCCCACGGGGGGGACGACTGTACGAGCAGTACTTC
CSAPRGGRLYEQYF
>TRBV9|few|TRBD1|TRBJ2-1
TGTGCCAGCAGCCTAGGGACAGGGAATTACAATGAGCAGTTCTTC
CASSLGTGNYNEQFF
>TRBV4-3|-|-|TRBJ1-5
TGCGCCAGCAGCCAAGATCGATTAGGTGGGTTCGGCAATCAGCCCCAGCATTTT
CASSQDRLGGFGNQPQHF
>TRBV6-5|few|TRBD1|TRBJ1-1
TGTGCCAGCAGTTCCAGGGGGCTTTCTGAAGCTTTCTTT
CASSSRGLSEAFF
>TRBV7-3|medium-sized|TRBD2|TRBJ2-1
TGTGCCAGCACGCCTAGCGGGGGCAATGAGCAGTTCTTC
CASTPSGGNEQFF
>TRBV28|-|-|TRBJ1-4
TGTGCCAGCAGTTCCCGCAGGCGGCCATTGGATGAAAAACTGTTTTTT
CASSSRRRPLDEKLFF
>TRBV7-2|-|-|TRBJ1-1
TGTGCCAGCAGCTTAGAGTCGGCAGGGAGAATGGACACTGAAGCTTTCTTT
CASSLESAGRMDTEAFF
>TRBV7-2|-|TRBD1|TRBJ2-5
TGTGCCAGCAGCTCGACCGGGACAGGGACAGAGACCCAGTACTTC
CASSSTGTGTETQYF
>TRBV9|-|-|TRBJ2-1
TGTGCCAGCAGCGTAGGGGGTGAGCAGTTCTTC
CASSVGGEQFF
>TRBV7-2|-|-|TRBJ2-5
TGTGCCAGCAGCTTAGCCCTTGACATCGAGACCCAGTACTTC
CASSLALDIETQYF
>TRBV4-3|-|-|TRBJ2-7
TGCGCCAGCAGCCTTAGGATGGTCTACGAGCAGTACTTC
CASSLRMVYEQYF
>TRBV29-1|few|-|TRBJ1-4
TGCAGCGTTGAAGGAAAGGGTGAAAAACTGTTTTTT
CSVEGKGEKLFF
>TRBV27|many|-|TRBJ1-2
TGTGCCACCGGGACAAGCCCCTATGGCTACACCTTC
CATGTSPYGYTF
>TRBV12-5|-|-|TRBJ2-5
TGTGCTAGTGGTTCCTTGGAGACCCAGTACTTC
CASGSLETQYF
>TRBV12-3/TRBV12-4|-|TRBD1|TRBJ2-7
TGTGCCAGCAGCCAGAGGACAGGGAGGTACGAGCAGTACTTC
CASSQRTGRYEQYF
>TRBV12-3/TRBV12-4|-|-|TRBJ1-6
TGTGCCAGCAGTTTAGGCGTGAGCTCCTATAATTCACCCCTCCACTTT
CASSLGVSSYNSPLHF
>TRBV29-1|-|-|TRBJ1-1
TGCAGCGTTGATCGGAGAGAAAACACTGAAGCTTTCTTT
CSVDRRENTEAFF
>TRBV27|few|TRBD2|TRBJ2-1
TGTGCCAGCAGTTTATATGGGCTAGCGGGAGTCCATGAGCAGTTCTTC
CASSLYGLAGVHEQFF
>TRBV7-6|-|TRBD2|TRBJ2-7
TGTGCCAGCAGCCCTCATGATAGGACTAGCATTGAGCAGTACTTC
CASSPHDRTSIEQYF
>TRBV29-1|medium-sized|TRBD1|TRBJ1-1
TGCAGCGTTGAAAGGGGGCCGGGCACTGAAGCTTTCTTT
CSVERGPGTEAFF
>TRBV27|-|TRBD1|TRBJ1-1
TGTGCCAGCATCAGCGACAGGGGGGGCCGGAAAGCTTTCTTT
CASISDRGGRKAFF
>TRBV27|-|-|TRBJ2-5
TGTGCCAGCAGTTTTAGGGACACAACCTTCCAAGAGACCCAGTACTTC
CASSFRDTTFQETQYF
>TRBV6-2/TRBV6-3|-|-|TRBJ1-5
TGTGCCAGCAGTTACGGAAGGGACCAGCATTTT
CASSYGRDQHF
>TRBV7-2|-|-|TRBJ2-3
TGTGCCAGCCGGAGGGGGGGCATTACGCAGTATTTT
CASRRGGITQYF
>TRBV28|-|-|TRBJ1-4
TGTGCCACCGAATCTTGGGCCTGGGAAAAACTGTTTTTT
CATESWAWEKLFF
>TRBV15|few|TRBD1|TRBJ1-6
TGTGCCACCAGCGGACAGGGCAATTCACCCCTCCACTTT
CATSGQGNSPLHF
>TRBV12-3/TRBV12-4|-|-|TRBJ2-7
TGTGCCAGCAGCTCCAGGGTCCACGAGCAGTACTTC
CASSSRVHEQYF
>TRBV20-1|medium-sized|-|TRBJ2-7
TGCAGTGCTAGAGATCCGGACGAGCGACACTCGGGCGAGCAGTACTTC
CSARDPDERHSGEQYF
>TRBV24-1|many|-|TRBJ1-5
TGTGCCACCAGTGAATCTAGGGATCGTAGCAATCAGCCCCAGCATTTT
CATSESRDRSNQPQHF
>TRBV12-3/TRBV12-4|few|-|TRBJ1-1
TGTGCCAGCAGCCTTTCGTCAAAAAGAAGCACTGAAGCTTTCTTT
CASSLSSKRSTEAFF
>TRBV25-1|many|-|TRBJ1-1
TGTGCCAGCAGTGGCCCCGGACAGAACACTGAAGCTTTCTTT
CASSGPGQNTEAFF